Following are 4 T cell receptor beta chains from one sample sequenced in a study of blood T cell repertoires in COVID-19. Using immunoSEQ multiplex PCR, the repertoire was profiled, and TCRdb retains in-frame clones only, with some absent. The sample shows about 150,000 clones, approximately 78% of them seen only once. Material for sequencing was peripheral blood. Source of these receptors: a man aged 55 to 69 who had recovered from COVID-19.

V gene TRBV29-1 combines with J gene TRBJ1-1; TRBD1 is a possible D gene (6 bases). Germline CDR1 reads SQVTM; CDR2 reads ANQGSEA. The CDR3 has 11 amino acids. The V end lost 7 bases, the J end lost 0 bases, and 6 bases lay between the germline ends. The chain's CDR3 is CSGTVNTEAFF. In DNA, the CDR3 is TGCAGCGGGACAGTGAACACTGAAGCTTTCTTT.

The genes are TRBV6-5 and TRBJ2-3; D is possibly TRBD2 (5 bases). The V gene lost 0 bases and the J gene lost 2 bases, with 12 bases spanning the gap. CDR1 and CDR2 (germline): MNHEY, SVGAGI. The CDR3 is made up of 16 amino acids. The DNA of the CDR3 is TGTGCCAGCAGTTACTCGGGGAGTGGATACACAGATACGCAGTATTTT. Protein sequence: CASSYSGSGYTDTQYF.

CDR3 nucleotides: TGTGCCAGCAGCTCCCTAGCGGGAGGTGGTAATGAGCAGTTCTTC. This sequence encodes CASSSLAGGGNEQFF. This sequence joins TRBV5-6 and TRBJ2-1, with 11 bases that match TRBD2. Germline V gene sequence: CDR1 SGHDT, CDR2 YYEEEE. Trimming took 3 bases from V and 7 from J; bases not matched to a gene: 6. The CDR3 runs to 15 residues.

The chain combines TRBV5-4 with TRBJ1-2; TRBD1 agrees at 9 bases. The CDR3 contains 16 residues. Germline V CDR1 and CDR2: SGHNT, YYREEE (reference sequence). Unmatched junction bases numbered 9, after V lost 0 bases and J lost 6 bases. The CDR3 nucleotides read TGTGCCAGCAGCTTGGACAGGGGGCACCTTTTGGATGGCTACACCTTC. It translates to CASSLDRGHLLDGYTF.